Below, 23 T cell receptor beta chains from the same sample are listed, as sequenced in a study of shared clonotypes between healthy human individuals. Generated by immunoSEQ multiplex PCR, the TCRdb table keeps only in-frame clones and is missing some. The sample records some 480,000 clones, less than 80% being singletons. Source material: PBMCs. These receptors were collected from a woman aged 40 to 55 in good health. Some clones in this sample may be carry-over from other donors' samples.

The table lists this clone with a count of one. V and J are TRBV6-5 and TRBJ1-5; perhaps TRBD1 as D (6 bases). Trimming stripped 6 bases from V and 0 bases from J, with 9 bases between. Germline V lookup: CDR1 MNHEY, CDR2 SVGAGI. The CDR3 contains 14 residues. Here the CDR3 reads CASSRGTSNQPQHF. The CDR3 DNA follows: TGTGCCAGCAGCAGGGGCACTAGCAATCAGCCCCAGCATTTT.

This clone appeared a single time. V and J are TRBV6-1 and TRBJ1-1; D is uncertain. Looked up from germline, CDR1 is MNHNS and CDR2 is SASEGT. V was pared by 2 bases and J by 1 base, with 11 bases between. CDR3 size: 15 residues. The CDR3 coding sequence is TGTGCCAGCAGTGAAAGCCCCTGGGAGAACACTGAAGCTTTCTTT. It yields the protein CASSESPWENTEAFF.

V and J are TRBV4-3 and TRBJ1-2; possible D gene TRBD1, 5 bases. Trimming took 1 base from V and 11 from J, leaving 14 bases between them. The CDR3 is 13 amino acids. CDR1 and CDR2 from the germline V gene are LGHNA and YSLEER. This CDR3 is CASSQVVGARYTF. CDR3 sequence (DNA): TGCGCCAGCAGCCAAGTGGTTGGGGCACGTTACACCTTC.

The rearrangement uses TRBV19 and TRBJ2-7; 8 bases fit TRBD2. Trimming removed 5 bases from V and 0 bases from J; junction bases left unmatched: 6. Germline V CDR1 and CDR2: LNHDA, SQIVND (reference sequence). The CDR3 totals 15 residues. The CDR3 spells CASSGTSGISYEQYF. The CDR3 DNA sequence: TGTGCCAGTAGTGGAACTAGCGGCATCTCCTACGAGCAGTACTTC.

This rearrangement joins TRBV28 to TRBJ1-5, with D maybe TRBD1 (5 bases). The germline V gene encodes CDR1 MDHEN and CDR2 SYDVKM. V gave up 6 bases and J gave up 0 bases, with 15 bases separating them. The CDR3 is 16 amino acids. CDR3 DNA sequence: TGTGCCAGCAGCCCGGCCGGGACGTATAGCAATCAGCCCCAGCATTTT. Its translation: CASSPAGTYSNQPQHF.

The chain is built from TRBV27 and TRBJ2-1; a weak D match, TRBD2 (5 bases). V gave up 4 bases and J gave up 5 bases, with 9 bases separating them. The length of the CDR3 is 13 residues. Germline assignment: CDR1 MNHEY and CDR2 SMNVEV (reference sequence). The CDR3 sequence: CASSWTLNNEQFF. The CDR3 region has the DNA TGTGCCAGCAGTTGGACTTTAAACAATGAGCAGTTCTTC.

The rearrangement joins TRBV11-2 to TRBJ1-5; D ambiguous. Per the germline V gene, CDR1 is SGHAT and CDR2 is FQNNGV. The CDR3 extends over 15 amino acids. Deletions cut 3 bases from V and 3 bases from J, with 12 bases between. The CDR3 bases are TGTGCCAGCAGCTTGACGGCGGGTAACAATCAGCCCCAGCATTTT. It specifies CASSLTAGNNQPQHF.

The J gene is TRBJ2-4, the V gene TRBV28, with D uncertain. The germline V and J ends were trimmed by 0 bases and 8 bases, with 17 bases remaining between them. The CDR3 totals 16 residues. The germline gives CDR1 MDHEN, CDR2 SYDVKM. CDR3 coding DNA: TGTGCCAGCAGTTTATGGTCCGGCACCGCCTTAGACATTCAGTACTTC. Amino acid sequence: CASSLWSGTALDIQYF.

The chain has TRBV21-1 and TRBJ2-5. TRBV21-1 counts as a pseudogene. This CDR3 is 15 amino acids long. The DNA of the CDR3 is TGTGCCAGCAGCCAATACTACAGAGACCAAGAGACCCAGTACTTC. This translates into CASSQYYRDQETQYF.

This clone was seen a handful of times. Written as DNA, the CDR3 is TGCAGTGCAGCAGTCGGTTTCTTT. The encoded protein is CSAAVGFF. The gene calls are TRBV20-1 and TRBJ1-1; D ambiguous. The germline gives CDR1 DFQATT, CDR2 SNEGSKA (reference sequence). Trimming left V 6 bases short and J 13 bases short, with 9 bases between. CDR3 size: 8 residues.

This clone came up many times. Other DNA sequences in this sample translate to the same CDR3. The gene calls are TRBV4-1 and TRBJ1-1, with a tentative D call TRBD1 (6 bases). This CDR3 has 15 residues. The germline V gene encodes CDR1 MGHRA and CDR2 YSYEKL. Trimming removed 0 bases at V and 5 bases at J, with 13 bases between. CDR3 DNA: TGCGCCAGCAGCCAAGAAGGGCTGAGGGGGACTGAAGCTTTCTTT. It yields the protein CASSQEGLRGTEAFF.

V and J are TRBV10-3 and TRBJ2-1, with D perhaps TRBD1 (6 bases). The V end was cut by 3 bases, the J end by 10 bases, with 13 bases between. The CDR3 loop spans 13 amino acids. Germline V gives CDR1 ENHRY, CDR2 SYGVKD. Written as DNA, the CDR3 is TGTGCCATCAGTGATAAACAGGGATGGGAGCAGTTCTTC. It translates to CAISDKQGWEQFF.

The table lists this clone with a few counts. The rearrangement uses TRBV9 and TRBJ2-7; D call uncertain. The CDR3 is 14 amino acids. CDR1 SGDLS and CDR2 YYNGEE come from the germline V gene. V shed 5 bases and J shed 2 bases, with 14 bases lying between them. The CDR3 loop is CASSPTGTAYEQYF. The DNA for the CDR3 is TGTGCCAGCAGTCCCACCGGAACAGCCTACGAGCAGTACTTC. Complete variable domain (other parts from reference TRBV9 and TRBJ2-7): DSGVTQTPKHLITATGQRVTLRCSPRSGDLSVYWYQQSLDQGLQFLIQYYNGEERAKGNILERFSAQQFPDLHSELNLSSLELGDSALYFCASSPTGTAYEQYFGPGTRLTVT.

V and J are TRBV14 and TRBJ2-7; D might be TRBD1 (6 bases). Trimming cost V 0 bases and J 2 bases, with 11 bases left between them. Germline lookup yields CDR1 SGHDN and CDR2 FVKESK. This CDR3 is 15 amino acids long. The CDR3 DNA reads TGTGCCAGCAGCCAAGAGGGGGCTGGGCCCTACGAGCAGTACTTC. Its protein product is CASSQEGAGPYEQYF.

The V gene is TRBV7-8, the J gene TRBJ2-1, with D perhaps being TRBD1 or TRBD2 (5 bases each). The CDR3 spans 15 residues. Trimming removed 3 bases from V and 4 bases from J, with 13 bases in between. Germline CDR1 SGHVS, CDR2 FQNEAQ. The CDR3 nucleotides are TGTGCCAGCAGCTTGGACTTAGCAGGGTACAATGAGCAGTTCTTC. Protein: CASSLDLAGYNEQFF.

Turning to this clone: The identical CDR3 is also encoded by other nucleotide sequences in the sample. The chain couples TRBV11-2 to TRBJ1-2, with a possible D match to TRBD1 (5 bases). This CDR3 is 12 amino acids long. Germline CDR1 and CDR2: SGHAT and FQNNGV. V was cut by 0 bases and J by 6 bases, with 5 bases left in between. CDR3: CASSLEGDGYTF. The DNA for the CDR3 is TGTGCCAGCAGCTTAGAGGGGGATGGCTACACCTTC.

This chain joins TRBV19 and TRBJ2-3, with 10 bases fitting TRBD2. This CDR3 contains 17 residues. Germline V gene lookup returns CDR1 LNHDA and CDR2 SQIVND (reference sequence). With V trimmed by 6 bases and J by 4 bases, 13 bases remained unmatched. CDR3 sequence: CASRSGFGTSVADTQYF. The CDR3 DNA reads as TGTGCCAGTAGGAGTGGGTTTGGGACTAGCGTCGCAGATACGCAGTATTTT. The whole variable domain, remainder taken from reference TRBV19 and TRBJ2-3, is DGGITQSPKYLFRKEGQNVTLSCEQNLNHDAMYWYRQDPGQGLRLIYYSQIVNDFQKGDIAEGYSVSREKKESFPLTVTSAQKNPTAFYLCASRSGFGTSVADTQYFGPGTRLTVL.

The J gene is TRBJ2-1, the V gene TRBV6-6; TRBD2 aligns across 11 bases. With 5 bases clipped from V and 10 bases from J, the junction kept 10 bases outside the gene matches. The CDR3 consists of 15 residues. Per germline, CDR1 MNHNY and CDR2 SVGAGI (reference sequence). Here the CDR3 DNA reads TGTGCCAGCAGTCTACCGGGACTAGCGGATACGGAGCAGTTCTTC. Translating it yields CASSLPGLADTEQFF.

This sequence joins TRBV27 and TRBJ2-3; D is ambiguous. The length of the CDR3 is 13 residues. Germline V CDR1 and CDR2: MNHEY, SMNVEV (reference sequence). Trimming removed 7 bases from V and 0 bases from J, with 8 bases in between. CDR3 sequence: CASTGFSTDTQYF. In nucleotides, the CDR3 is TGTGCCAGCACTGGGTTCAGCACAGATACGCAGTATTTT.

To note about this clone: A single base is all that separates this from a far larger clone, so a read error is likely. Other DNA sequences in the same sample also yield this CDR3. CDR3 in amino acids: CASSSTDTQYF. The CDR3, as DNA: TGTGCCAGCAGCAGCACAGATACGCAGTATTTT. J is TRBJ2-3 and V is TRBV7-6; D gene ambiguous. This CDR3 is 11 amino acids long. Germline values: CDR1 SGHVS, CDR2 FNYEAQ. V lost 5 bases, J lost 0 bases, and 0 bases lay in between.

The chain is built from TRBV5-1 and TRBJ1-2; TRBD1 matches at 8 bases. The CDR3 has 14 amino acids. Trimming removed 3 bases from V and 2 bases from J; junction bases left unmatched: 3. Germline CDR1 is SGHRS and CDR2 is YFSETQ. The CDR3 DNA follows: TGCGCCAGCAGCTCCCGGACAGGGAACTATGGCTACACCTTC. Amino acids: CASSSRTGNYGYTF.

The V call is TRBV7-6, the J call TRBJ2-2; D is unclear. CDR3 size: 12 residues. Trimming left V 6 bases short and J 2 bases short, with 4 bases between. Germline values: CDR1 SGHVS, CDR2 FNYEAQ. The CDR3 loop is CASSPNTGELFF. The DNA of the CDR3 is TGTGCCAGCAGTCCCAACACCGGGGAGCTGTTTTTT.

The chain recombines TRBV9 with TRBJ2-5; no firm D call. CDR1 is SGDLS, CDR2 YYNGEE, per germline. The V end lost 0 bases, the J end lost 1 base, and 10 bases lay between the germline ends. The CDR3 runs to 15 residues. CDR3: CASSVALRSQETQYF. CDR3 nucleotides: TGTGCCAGCAGCGTAGCTCTGAGGTCCCAAGAGACCCAGTACTTC.